This section outlines one TCR beta chain sequence together with its context. Its antigen is unknown. No much larger clone exists at a distance of one base, and base qualities are not known. V is cut by 6 bases and J by 8 bases, and the space between the germline ends is 17 bases. From the cysteine up to the phenylalanine, the CDR3 has a length of 13 residues. The CDR3 DNA has 39 bases and is translated from base 1. The germline V gene yields SGHRS for CDR1 and YFSETQ for CDR2. TCRbeta CDR3 regions were amplified from genomic DNA using the immunoSEQ Assay, a bias-controlled multiplex PCR. On the study's bioinformatics: The number of nucleated cells in each sample was estimated from the amplification of reference gene primers within the assay. To quantify the absolute abundance of each unique TCRbeta CDR3 rearrangement, sequence reads were collapsed and filtered. For each sample, productive Simpson clonality was calculated as the square root of Simpson's diversity index over productive rearrangements. TCRdb took this table from immuneACCESS and kept in-frame rearrangements with V and J called. Such tables lack part of the clones; where checked against another copy, unresolved V genes explain under half of the gap, and the rest is unexplained. V and J calls and clone size are as listed in that table; D and trimming were resolved from the DNA. The sample has 300,000 to 400,000 clones on record, 75% to 90% of them singletons. The ten largest make up roughly 6.3% of the sample.

This specimen comes from a study of blood T cell repertoires in COVID-19 (dated by TCRdb to between 2020 and 2021). About the investigation overall: Samples covering the acute and convalescent phases of COVID-19 were provided by collaborators in the United States, Italy and Spain. The material from the prospective study consisted of cDNA or gDNA derived from T cells, B-cell-depleted T cells, or PBMCs. Subjects who had been exposed to COVID-19, were actively infected with it, or had recovered from it provided the deeply sampled blood TCRbeta repertoires that made up the dataset. The repertoires were released in a freely available public database intended as a resource for research on the immune response to SARS-CoV-2. The samples were drawn from two sources: the first 160 participants of the ongoing ImmuneRACE study, and fewer than 1,500 subjects contributed by 6 global collaborators. A de-identified subject ID, COVID-19 status, age in years and sex were almost always included in the sample metadata. Where HLA class I and class II types were available, the types were taken from metadata supplied by the sample provider, not from assay-based typing.

On the study overall, not on this receptor specifically: The quantity of clinical and demographic metadata differed by source and by participant and was supplied without curation.

One collaborating source in Seattle enrolled patients while the patients were actively infected and followed the patients over time throughout the course of disease. Collaborating institutions collected whole blood in K2EDTA tubes following their own protocols. Collaborator samples were shipped for TCRbeta analysis as frozen whole blood, isolated PBMCs, or DNA extracted from either sample type. Input material: peripheral blood. The chain uses TRBV5-1 and TRBJ1-2, with the D gene not clear enough to name. This clonotype was obtained from a woman aged 45-65 years with COVID-19, enrolled during active disease. The DNA reads TGCGCCAGCACCTCGGAGGGCTATAGCGGCTACACCTTC. Translated, this gives CASTSEGYSGYTF.